The 10 T cell receptor beta chains below come from one sample, sequenced in a study of T cell changes during pregnancy in multiple sclerosis. Sequencing used immunoSEQ multiplex PCR; TCRdb keeps in-frame clones, though not all of them. In the table there are about 35,000 clones, roughly 87% of which are singletons. Sequences were derived from CD4+ T cells from peripheral blood mononuclear cells, sampled after pregnancy. These receptors were taken from a female donor in good health, enrolled as a control in a pregnancy study.

The chain couples TRBV29-1 to TRBJ2-3, with D perhaps matching TRBD2 (5 bases). The CDR3 consists of 12 residues. Germline V lookup: CDR1 SQVTM, CDR2 ANQGSEA. V was shortened by 6 bases and J by 2 bases, with 9 bases between the two germline ends. CDR3 in amino acids: CSVERDTDTQYF. For the CDR3, the DNA is TGCAGCGTGGAGAGGGACACAGATACGCAGTATTTT.

This clone was found a few times. The chain combines TRBV4-1 with TRBJ2-7; 10 bases are shared with TRBD2. The trim removed 4 bases at V and 1 base at J, leaving 4 bases unmatched. Germline loops: CDR1 MGHRA, CDR2 YSYEKL. The CDR3 is 15 residues long. The CDR3 bases are TGCGCCAGCAGCCCGGGACTAGCGCCTTCCTACGAGCAGTACTTC. This gives the protein CASSPGLAPSYEQYF.

J is TRBJ1-2 and V is TRBV5-5; TRBD1 aligns across 8 bases. Trimming took 6 bases from V and 8 from J; bases not matched to a gene: 15. This CDR3 comprises 15 residues. Germline-derived CDR1 and CDR2 are SGHKS and YYEKEE (reference sequence). In nucleotides, the CDR3 is TGTGCCAGCATGCCGGCCTGGACAGGGTCCCGGGGCTACACCTTC. Its protein is CASMPAWTGSRGYTF.

The chain couples TRBV11-2 to TRBJ1-3, with TRBD1 identical over 9 bases. The CDR3 covers 17 residues. V lost 3 bases, J lost 3 bases, and 9 bases stayed unmatched. Germline V gives CDR1 SGHAT, CDR2 FQNNGV. The CDR3 nucleotides are TGTGCCAGCAGCTTCGGGACAGGGAATTCCTATGGAAACACCATATATTTT. As protein: CASSFGTGNSYGNTIYF. Supplemented by reference TRBV11-2 and TRBJ1-3, the full variable domain reads EAGVAQSPRYKIIEKRQSVAFWCNPISGHATLYWYQQILGQGPKLLIQFQNNGVVDDSQLPKDRFSAERLKGVDSTLKIQPAKLEDSAVYLCASSFGTGNSYGNTIYFGEGSWLTVV.

This rearrangement joins TRBV18 to TRBJ1-1; tentatively, D is TRBD1 (6 bases). Germline V gene lookup returns CDR1 KGHSH and CDR2 LQKENI. The CDR3 extends over 13 amino acids. Trimming pared 3 bases from V and 6 bases from J, leaving 11 bases between. The CDR3: CASSPDNRAEAFF. In DNA form, the CDR3 reads TGTGCCAGCTCACCCGACAACAGGGCTGAAGCTTTCTTT.

In its sample, this clone was seen a few times. The V gene is TRBV6-1, the J gene TRBJ2-7; unclear D gene. V lost 6 bases, J lost 0 bases, and 9 bases lay in between. The CDR3 extends over 13 amino acids. CDR1 and CDR2 (germline): MNHNS, SASEGT. The CDR3 sequence: CASSDLVSYEQYF. DNA for the CDR3: TGTGCCAGCAGCGACCTAGTCTCCTACGAGCAGTACTTC.

The rearrangement uses TRBV4-1 and TRBJ2-2; possible D gene TRBD1, 6 bases. Trimming took off 3 bases at V and 0 bases at J, with 11 bases between the two ends. This CDR3 region has 16 residues. Germline V gene sequence: CDR1 MGHRA, CDR2 YSYEKL. CDR3 bases: TGCGCCAGCAGCCACACAGGGACGGCGAACACCGGGGAGCTGTTTTTT. Its translation is CASSHTGTANTGELFF.

CDR3 DNA sequence: TGTGCCGGACGTGAAAGGGGGAGCTATGGCTACACCTTC. Translating it yields CAGRERGSYGYTF. The J gene is TRBJ1-2, the V gene TRBV19; D perhaps matches TRBD1 (6 bases). CDR3 length: 13 residues. CDR1 and CDR2 (germline): LNHDA, SQIVND (reference sequence). V was trimmed by 11 bases and J by 4 bases, leaving 17 bases between them.

The sample holds one count of this clone. V and J are TRBV6-5 and TRBJ1-3; D is possibly TRBD1 (6 bases). Germline CDR1 and CDR2: MNHEY and SVGAGI. V was shortened by 0 bases and J by 2 bases, with 8 bases between the two germline ends. The CDR3 length is 15 residues. CDR3 coding DNA: TGTGCCAGCAGTTACTCCGGACAGACTGGAAACACCATATATTTT. It codes for CASSYSGQTGNTIYF.

This chain links TRBV19 with TRBJ1-2, with D hard to call. The germline V and J ends were trimmed by 4 bases and 4 bases, with 16 bases remaining between them. Germline CDR1 is LNHDA and CDR2 is SQIVND (reference sequence). This CDR3 is built from 15 residues. The CDR3 sequence: CASSTQKEGSYGYTF. DNA for the CDR3: TGTGCCAGTAGTACTCAGAAGGAGGGCAGCTATGGCTACACCTTC.